This is a list of T cell receptor beta chains from one sample in a study of PD-1 blockade in classical Hodgkin lymphoma. The method was immunoSEQ multiplex PCR; TCRdb's version includes in-frame clones alone and lacks a portion of them. The data contain 120,000 to 150,000 clones, about 78% of them singletons. Specimen: peripheral blood mononuclear cells (PBMCs), collected before the second cycle of nivolumab. The receptor set was obtained from a human donor with classical Hodgkin lymphoma. Each CDR3 is given with its conserved first and last residue. D genes are given only for firm matches. Not every row has a clone size; where given, it reads once, few, many or a size class.

J	D	V	size	DNA	CDR3
TRBJ1-4	-	TRBV6-1	-	TGTGCCAGCATTGGCCAGAATAATGAAAAACTGTTTTTT	CASIGQNNEKLFF
TRBJ2-7	TRBD2	TRBV7-8	-	TGTGCCAGCAGCTGGGGACTAGCGGGATTCGAGCAGTACTTC	CASSWGLAGFEQYF
TRBJ2-3	-	TRBV27	once	TGTGCCAGCAGTCGTTCGGGCCCGGGGGCCCGCACAGATACGCAGTATTTT	CASSRSGPGARTDTQYF
TRBJ2-3	-	TRBV5-4	-	TGTGCCAGCAGCTTGGATCTTGCATCCACAGATACGCAGTATTTT	CASSLDLASTDTQYF
TRBJ1-1	-	TRBV11-3	-	TGTGCCAGCAGCTTAGACAGGTTCACTGAAGCTTTCTTT	CASSLDRFTEAFF
TRBJ1-1	-	TRBV25-1	-	TGTGCCAGCAGTGTCCTGGGGGGGCTGAACACTGAAGCCTTCTTT	CASSVLGGLNTEAFF
TRBJ2-1	-	TRBV28	-	TGTGCCAGCAGTTTATTTAGGGCCGGCCTCAATGAGCAGTTCTTC	CASSLFRAGLNEQFF
TRBJ1-4	-	TRBV27	-	TGTGCCAGCAGCTCCCGTGGGGCAACTAATGAAAAACTGTTTTTT	CASSSRGATNEKLFF
TRBJ2-2	TRBD1	TRBV7-7	-	TGTGCTAGCAGCTTAGACAGGGGCGGGGAGCTGTTTTTT	CASSLDRGGELFF
TRBJ2-5	TRBD1	TRBV6-6	-	TGTGCCAGCACCCAATCACAGGGGAATCAAGAGACCCAGTACTTC	CASTQSQGNQETQYF
TRBJ1-5	-	TRBV7-3	-	TGTGCCAGCAGCCCTCAGGGAGGTCAGCCCCAGCATTTT	CASSPQGGQPQHF
TRBJ1-2	-	TRBV5-1	-	TGCGCCAGCAGCTTGGGGGGGTATGGCTACACCTTC	CASSLGGYGYTF
TRBJ2-7	TRBD2	TRBV5-1	-	TGCGCCAGCAGCGATGCTCCTCCGGGAGGGGCCTACGAGCAGTACTTC	CASSDAPPGGAYEQYF
TRBJ1-2	-	TRBV5-5	-	TGTGCCAGCAGCTTGGCCCTCAGGGGCGGATATGGCTACACCTTC	CASSLALRGGYGYTF
TRBJ1-2	-	TRBV9	-	TGTGCCAGCAGCGTAGGTTCAAGCGTCTATGGCTACACCTTC	CASSVGSSVYGYTF
TRBJ2-7	-	TRBV4-2	once	TGTGCCAGCAGCCAAGATAGGGACGGTATCTACGAGCAGTACTTC	CASSQDRDGIYEQYF
TRBJ2-3	TRBD2	TRBV4-2	-	TGTGCCAGCAGCCAAGGACTAGCGGGAATAAATACGCAGTATTTT	CASSQGLAGINTQYF
TRBJ2-5	-	TRBV28	-	TGTGCCAGCAGCTTCACAGGTGAAGAGACCCAGTACTTC	CASSFTGEETQYF
TRBJ2-3	-	TRBV5-4	few	TGTGCCAGCAGCTTGGCCGGCCCCCCGGATACGCAGTATTTT	CASSLAGPPDTQYF
TRBJ2-7	-	TRBV27	-	TGTGCCAGCAGTTCCATAACCTTCGCCTACGAGCAGTACTTC	CASSSITFAYEQYF
TRBJ2-1	TRBD1	TRBV19	medium-sized	TGTGCCAGTAGGATTTCAGGGGGCTGGAATGAGCAGTTCTTC	CASRISGGWNEQFF
TRBJ1-1	-	TRBV5-4	-	TGTGCCAGCAGCCGGGAGGGGACATTTAACACTGAAGCTTTCTTT	CASSREGTFNTEAFF
TRBJ2-5	TRBD2	TRBV27	-	TGTGCCAGCAGTTTCACGGGGGGGCACGAGACCCAGTACTTC	CASSFTGGHETQYF
TRBJ1-5	-	TRBV7-7	-	TGTGCTAGCAGCCCCCCTTTCAGCAATCAGCCCCAGCATTTT	CASSPPFSNQPQHF
TRBJ1-3	-	TRBV7-9	-	TGTGCCAGCAGCTTCGGGGCCCTGAGCTCTGGAAACACCATATATTTT	CASSFGALSSGNTIYF
TRBJ2-7	-	TRBV28	-	TGTGCCAGCACGCGGCTCTACGAGCAGTACTTC	CASTRLYEQYF
TRBJ1-2	-	TRBV6-5	-	TGTGCCAGCAGTTACTCGTCCAGGGTGAACTATGGCTACACCTTC	CASSYSSRVNYGYTF
TRBJ2-2	-	TRBV6-1	-	TGTGCCAGCAGGGGGCCTCGTCCCGGGGAGCTGTTTTTT	CASRGPRPGELFF
TRBJ1-2	-	TRBV7-9	few	TGTGCCAGCAGCTTAGGGAGTGATGGCTACACCTTC	CASSLGSDGYTF
TRBJ1-4	-	TRBV7-2	many	TGTGCCAGCAGCTATGGGGGGACGCTTCGACGTGAAAAACTGTTTTTT	CASSYGGTLRREKLFF
TRBJ1-5	-	TRBV10-3	few	TGTGCCATCAGTGCGGGGAATCAGCCCCAGCATTTT	CAISAGNQPQHF
TRBJ1-2	TRBD1	TRBV7-9	-	TGTGCCAGCAGCTTAATGGGGGACAGAGTTAACTATGGCTACACCTTC	CASSLMGDRVNYGYTF
TRBJ1-2	-	TRBV10-3	-	TGTGCCATCAGCACAACAGGGCGAGAAGGCTACACCTTC	CAISTTGREGYTF
TRBJ2-1	-	TRBV19	-	TGTGCCAGTAGTAGAGCCCCCCGGGCTGAGCAGTTCTTC	CASSRAPRAEQFF
TRBJ2-3	-	TRBV7-2	-	TGTGCCAGCAGCTCAAGAGGGATAGATACGCAGTATTTT	CASSSRGIDTQYF
TRBJ2-3	TRBD2	TRBV27	-	TGTGCCAGCAGTATAGGGACTAGCGGGAGAATTGTAACAGATACGCAGTATTTT	CASSIGTSGRIVTDTQYF
TRBJ2-2	TRBD1	TRBV27	-	TGTGCCAGCAGTTTATGGGTTCGAAGGGACAGGGCGAACGGGGAGCTGTTTTTT	CASSLWVRRDRANGELFF
TRBJ1-2	TRBD1	TRBV7-8	-	TGTGCCAGCAGCCCCTACTCGGGACAGTTCATTGGCTACACCTTC	CASSPYSGQFIGYTF
TRBJ1-5	-	TRBV6-5	-	TGTGCCAGCAGTTACCCGGGCTTGGCGGGTCAGCCCCAGCATTTT	CASSYPGLAGQPQHF
TRBJ2-7	-	TRBV6-5	once	TGTGCCAGCAGCCGGCGGGACGAGCAGTACTTC	CASSRRDEQYF
TRBJ2-3	-	TRBV29-1	-	TGCAGCGTAAGACTGTTCACAGATACGCAGTATTTT	CSVRLFTDTQYF
TRBJ2-1	TRBD1	TRBV28	-	TGTGCCAGCAGACTACAGGGGGATGAGCAGTTCTTC	CASRLQGDEQFF